This TCR beta chain comes out of a study of a mutant IDH1 vaccine in newly diagnosed glioma. V lost 3 bases to trimming and J lost 3 bases, with 18 bases between them. Germline CDR1 and CDR2: LNHDA and SQIVND (reference sequence). This CDR3 region has 17 residues. Clones were read by immunoSEQ multiplex PCR, and TCRdb kept only the in-frame ones, dropping some. The sample carries 20,000 to 25,000 clones, around 82% recorded once. Notes on this clone: The antigen remains undetermined.

The time point was: week 47, end of study. Vaccination comprised doses that each held 300 ug of mutant IDH1 20-mer peptide, plus topical imiquimod. This sequence was found in a man in his forties with glioma. The chain carries TRBV19 and TRBJ2-1, with D perhaps TRBD1 or TRBD2 (7 bases each). The sample was PBMCs, taken from a glioma patient whose treatment included an IDH1 peptide vaccine. The DNA of the CDR3 is TGTGCCAGTAGTATTAACTACCAGGGGGGGTTCTACAATGAGCAGTTCTTC. Translation: CASSINYQGGFYNEQFF.